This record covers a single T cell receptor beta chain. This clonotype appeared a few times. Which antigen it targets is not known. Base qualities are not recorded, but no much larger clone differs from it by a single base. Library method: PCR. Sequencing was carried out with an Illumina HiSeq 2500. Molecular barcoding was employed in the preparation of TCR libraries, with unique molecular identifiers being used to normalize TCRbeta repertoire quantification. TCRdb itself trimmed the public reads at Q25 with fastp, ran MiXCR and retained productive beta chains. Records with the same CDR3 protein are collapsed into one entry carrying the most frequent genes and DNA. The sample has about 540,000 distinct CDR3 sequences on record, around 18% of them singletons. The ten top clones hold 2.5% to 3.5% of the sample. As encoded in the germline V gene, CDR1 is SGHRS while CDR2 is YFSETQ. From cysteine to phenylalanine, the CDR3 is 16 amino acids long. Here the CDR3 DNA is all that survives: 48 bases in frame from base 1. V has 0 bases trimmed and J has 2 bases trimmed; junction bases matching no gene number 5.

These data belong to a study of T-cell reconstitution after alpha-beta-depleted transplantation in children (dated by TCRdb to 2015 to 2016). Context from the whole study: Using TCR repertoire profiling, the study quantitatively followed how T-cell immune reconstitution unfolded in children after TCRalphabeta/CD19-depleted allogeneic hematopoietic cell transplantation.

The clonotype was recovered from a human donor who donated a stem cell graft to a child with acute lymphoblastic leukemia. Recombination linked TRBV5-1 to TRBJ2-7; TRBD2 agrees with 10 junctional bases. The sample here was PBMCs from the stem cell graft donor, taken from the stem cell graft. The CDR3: CASSLGPAGGAYEQYF. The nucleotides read TGCGCCAGCAGCTTGGGGCCAGCGGGGGGGGCCTACGAGCAGTACTTC. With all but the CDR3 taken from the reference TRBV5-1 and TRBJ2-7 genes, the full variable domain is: KAGVTQTPRYLIKTRGQQVTLSCSPISGHRSVSWYQQTPGQGLQFLFEYFSETQRNKGNFPGRFSGRQFSNSRSEMNVSTLELGDSALYLCASSLGPAGGAYEQYFGPGTRLTVT.